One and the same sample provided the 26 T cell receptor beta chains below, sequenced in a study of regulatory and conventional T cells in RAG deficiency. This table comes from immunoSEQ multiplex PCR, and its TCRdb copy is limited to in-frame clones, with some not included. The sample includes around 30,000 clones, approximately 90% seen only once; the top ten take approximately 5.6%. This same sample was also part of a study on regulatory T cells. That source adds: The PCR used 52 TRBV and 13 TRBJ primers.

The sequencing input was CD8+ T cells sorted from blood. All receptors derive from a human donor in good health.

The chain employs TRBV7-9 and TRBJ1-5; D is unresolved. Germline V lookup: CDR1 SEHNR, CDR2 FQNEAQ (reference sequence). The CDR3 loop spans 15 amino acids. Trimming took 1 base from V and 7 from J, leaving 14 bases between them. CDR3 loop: CASSLEYGIGQPQHF. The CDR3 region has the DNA TGTGCCAGCAGCTTAGAATACGGGATAGGGCAGCCCCAGCATTTT.

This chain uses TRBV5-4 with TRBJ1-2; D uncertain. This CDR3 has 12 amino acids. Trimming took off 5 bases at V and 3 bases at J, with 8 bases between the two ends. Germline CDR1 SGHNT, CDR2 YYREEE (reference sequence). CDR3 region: CASRPQDYGYTF. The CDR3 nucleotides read TGTGCCAGCAGACCGCAGGACTATGGCTACACCTTC.

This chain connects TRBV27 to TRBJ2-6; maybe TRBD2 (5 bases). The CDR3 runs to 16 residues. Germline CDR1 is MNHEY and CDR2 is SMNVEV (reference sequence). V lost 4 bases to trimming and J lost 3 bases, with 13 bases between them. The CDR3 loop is CASSSRGPGGANVLTF. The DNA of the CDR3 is TGTGCCAGCAGTTCCAGAGGGCCGGGTGGGGCCAACGTCCTGACTTTC.

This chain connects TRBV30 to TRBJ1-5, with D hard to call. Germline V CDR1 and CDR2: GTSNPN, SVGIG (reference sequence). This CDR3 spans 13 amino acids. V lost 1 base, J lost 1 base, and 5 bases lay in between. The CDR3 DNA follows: TGTGCCTGGAGTGACCTCAGCAATCAGCCCCAGCATTTT. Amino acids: CAWSDLSNQPQHF.

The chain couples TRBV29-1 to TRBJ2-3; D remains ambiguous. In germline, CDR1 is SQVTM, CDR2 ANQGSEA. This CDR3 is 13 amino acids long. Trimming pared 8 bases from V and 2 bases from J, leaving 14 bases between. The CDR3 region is CSHDGPTTDTQYF. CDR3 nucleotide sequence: TGCAGCCACGACGGGCCTACCACAGATACGCAGTATTTT.

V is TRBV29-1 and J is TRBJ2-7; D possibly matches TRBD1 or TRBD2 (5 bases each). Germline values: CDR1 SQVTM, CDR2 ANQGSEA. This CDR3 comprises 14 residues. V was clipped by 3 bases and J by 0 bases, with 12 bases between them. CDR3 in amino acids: CSVEFGASSYEQYF. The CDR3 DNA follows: TGCAGCGTTGAGTTCGGGGCCAGCTCCTACGAGCAGTACTTC.

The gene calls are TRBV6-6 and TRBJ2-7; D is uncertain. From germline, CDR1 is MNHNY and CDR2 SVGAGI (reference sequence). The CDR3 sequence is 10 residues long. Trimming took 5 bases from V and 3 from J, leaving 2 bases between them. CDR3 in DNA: TGTGCCAGCAGTGACTACGAGCAGTACTTC. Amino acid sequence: CASSDYEQYF.

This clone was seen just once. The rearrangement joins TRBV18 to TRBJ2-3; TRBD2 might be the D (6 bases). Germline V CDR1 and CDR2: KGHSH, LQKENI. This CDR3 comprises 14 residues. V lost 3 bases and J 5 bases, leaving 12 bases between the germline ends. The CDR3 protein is CASSPGTDIDTQYF. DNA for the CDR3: TGTGCCAGCTCACCGGGGACTGACATAGATACGCAGTATTTT.

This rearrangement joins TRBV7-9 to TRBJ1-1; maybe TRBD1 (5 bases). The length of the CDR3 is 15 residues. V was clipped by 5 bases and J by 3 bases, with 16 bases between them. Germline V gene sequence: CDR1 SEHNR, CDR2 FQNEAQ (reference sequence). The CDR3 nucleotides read TGTGCCAGCAGCCCGTTGGAGGGGTCGGACACTGAAGCTTTCTTT. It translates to CASSPLEGSDTEAFF.

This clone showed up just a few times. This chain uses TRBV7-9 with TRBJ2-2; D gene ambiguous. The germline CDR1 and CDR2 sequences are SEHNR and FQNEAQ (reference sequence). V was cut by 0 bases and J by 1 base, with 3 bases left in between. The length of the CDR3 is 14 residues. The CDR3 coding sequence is TGTGCCAGCAGCTTAGCAGAGAACACCGGGGAGCTGTTTTTT. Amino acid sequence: CASSLAENTGELFF.

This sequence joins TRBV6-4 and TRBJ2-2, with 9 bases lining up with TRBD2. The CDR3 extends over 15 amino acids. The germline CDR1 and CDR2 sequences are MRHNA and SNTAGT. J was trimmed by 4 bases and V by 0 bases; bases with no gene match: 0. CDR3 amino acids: CASSDSSGSTGELFF. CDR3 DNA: TGTGCCAGCAGTGACTCTAGCGGGAGCACCGGGGAGCTGTTTTTT.

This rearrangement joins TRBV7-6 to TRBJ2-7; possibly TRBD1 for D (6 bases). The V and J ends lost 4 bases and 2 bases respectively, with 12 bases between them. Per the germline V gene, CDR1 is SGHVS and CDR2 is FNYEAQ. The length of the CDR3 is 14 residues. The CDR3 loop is CASSSKEGAYEQYF. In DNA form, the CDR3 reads TGTGCCAGCAGCTCAAAAGAGGGGGCCTACGAGCAGTACTTC.

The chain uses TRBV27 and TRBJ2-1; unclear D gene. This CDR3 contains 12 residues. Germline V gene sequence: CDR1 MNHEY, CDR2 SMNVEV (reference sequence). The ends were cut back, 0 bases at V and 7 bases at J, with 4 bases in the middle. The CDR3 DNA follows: TGTGCCAGCAGTTTATCCAAAAATGAGCAGTTCTTC. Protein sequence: CASSLSKNEQFF.

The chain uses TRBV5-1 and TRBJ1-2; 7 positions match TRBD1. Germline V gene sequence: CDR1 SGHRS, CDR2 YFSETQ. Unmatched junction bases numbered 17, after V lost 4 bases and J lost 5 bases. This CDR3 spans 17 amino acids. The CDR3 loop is CASSPSGTAELGYGYTF. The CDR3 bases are TGCGCCAGCAGCCCGTCCGGGACAGCCGAATTGGGTTATGGCTACACCTTC.

CDR3 loop: CASILAGVHNEQFF. The CDR3 DNA reads as TGTGCCAGCATACTAGCGGGAGTTCACAATGAGCAGTTCTTC. V gene TRBV11-2 combines with J gene TRBJ2-1, with TRBD2 identical over 11 bases. Germline CDR1 SGHAT, CDR2 FQNNGV. J gave up 5 bases and V 7 bases, and 4 bases lay outside the gene matches. The CDR3 covers 14 residues.

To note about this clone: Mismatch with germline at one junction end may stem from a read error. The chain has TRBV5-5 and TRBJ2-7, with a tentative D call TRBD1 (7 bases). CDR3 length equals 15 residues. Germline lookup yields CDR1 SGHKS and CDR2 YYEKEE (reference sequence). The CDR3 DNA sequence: TGTGCCAGCAGCTCAGGGGGACTTTCCCTCTACGAGCAGTGCTTC. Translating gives CASSSGGLSLYEQCF.

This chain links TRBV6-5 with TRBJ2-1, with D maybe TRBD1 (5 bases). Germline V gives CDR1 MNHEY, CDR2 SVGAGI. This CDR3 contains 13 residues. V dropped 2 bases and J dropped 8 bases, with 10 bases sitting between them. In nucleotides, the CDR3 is TGTGCCAGCAGTTACCAGCAGGGCGATGAGCAGTTCTTC. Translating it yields CASSYQQGDEQFF.

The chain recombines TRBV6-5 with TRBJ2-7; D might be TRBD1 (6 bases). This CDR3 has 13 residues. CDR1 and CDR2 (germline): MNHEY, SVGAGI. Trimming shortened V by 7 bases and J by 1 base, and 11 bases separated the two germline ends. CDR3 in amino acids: CASKTGDSYEQYF. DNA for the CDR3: TGTGCCAGCAAGACAGGAGATTCCTACGAGCAGTACTTC.

CDR3 DNA sequence: TGTGCCAGTACGACTAGGGGGCGAGATACGCAGTATTTT. As protein: CASTTRGRDTQYF. The chain uses TRBV19 and TRBJ2-3, with a possible D match to TRBD1 (7 bases). Germline V gene data show CDR1 as LNHDA and CDR2 as SQIVND (reference sequence). V lost 7 bases to trimming and J lost 5 bases, with 13 bases between them. The CDR3 is 13 residues long.

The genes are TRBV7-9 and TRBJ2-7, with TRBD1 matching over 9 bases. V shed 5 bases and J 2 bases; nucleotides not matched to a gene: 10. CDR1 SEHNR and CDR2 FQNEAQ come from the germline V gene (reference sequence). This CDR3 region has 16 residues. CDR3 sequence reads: CASSPPRQGEAYEQYF. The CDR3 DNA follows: TGTGCCAGCAGCCCCCCCCGACAGGGGGAAGCCTACGAGCAGTACTTC.

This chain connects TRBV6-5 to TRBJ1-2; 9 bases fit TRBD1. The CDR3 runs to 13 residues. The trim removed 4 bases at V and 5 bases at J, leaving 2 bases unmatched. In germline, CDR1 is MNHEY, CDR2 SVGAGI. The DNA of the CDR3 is TGTGCCAGCAGTTTAGGGACAGGGTATGGCTACACCTTC. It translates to CASSLGTGYGYTF.

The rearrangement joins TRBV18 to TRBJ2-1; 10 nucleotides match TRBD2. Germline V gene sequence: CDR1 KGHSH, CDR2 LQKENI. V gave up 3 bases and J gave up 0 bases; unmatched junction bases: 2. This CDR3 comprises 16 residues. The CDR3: CASSPPSGSSYNEQFF. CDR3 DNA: TGTGCCAGCTCACCCCCTAGCGGGAGCTCCTACAATGAGCAGTTCTTC. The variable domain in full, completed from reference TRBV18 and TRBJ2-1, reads NAGVMQNPRHLVRRRGQEARLRCSPMKGHSHVYWYRQLPEEGLKFMVYLQKENIIDESGMPKERFSAEFPKEGPSILRIQQVVRGDSAAYFCASSPPSGSSYNEQFFGPGTRLTVL.

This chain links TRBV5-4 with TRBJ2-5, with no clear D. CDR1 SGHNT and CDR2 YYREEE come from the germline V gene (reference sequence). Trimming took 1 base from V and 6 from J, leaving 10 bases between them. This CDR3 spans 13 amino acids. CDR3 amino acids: CASSLQGLKTQYF. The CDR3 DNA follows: TGTGCCAGCAGCTTGCAAGGGTTGAAGACCCAGTACTTC.

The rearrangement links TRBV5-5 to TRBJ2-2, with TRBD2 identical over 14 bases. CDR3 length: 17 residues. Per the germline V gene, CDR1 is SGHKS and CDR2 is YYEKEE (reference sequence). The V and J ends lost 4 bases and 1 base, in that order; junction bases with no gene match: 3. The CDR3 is CASSAGTSGGNTGELFF. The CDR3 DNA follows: TGTGCCAGCAGCGCCGGGACTAGCGGGGGGAACACCGGGGAGCTGTTTTTT.

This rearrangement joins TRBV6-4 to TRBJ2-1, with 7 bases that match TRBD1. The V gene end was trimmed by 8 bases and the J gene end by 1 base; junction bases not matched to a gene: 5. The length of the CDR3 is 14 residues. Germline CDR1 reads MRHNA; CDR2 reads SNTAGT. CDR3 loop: CASAPGQSYNEQFF. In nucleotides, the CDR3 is TGTGCCAGCGCCCCGGGACAGTCCTACAATGAGCAGTTCTTC.

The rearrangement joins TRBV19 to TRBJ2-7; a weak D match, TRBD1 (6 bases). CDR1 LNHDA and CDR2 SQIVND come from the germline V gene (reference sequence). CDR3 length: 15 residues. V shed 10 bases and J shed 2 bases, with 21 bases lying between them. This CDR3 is CATSPGADSAYEQYF. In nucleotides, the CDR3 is TGTGCCACCTCTCCTGGGGCGGACAGTGCCTACGAGCAGTACTTC. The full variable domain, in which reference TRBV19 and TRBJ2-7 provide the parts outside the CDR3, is DGGITQSPKYLFRKEGQNVTLSCEQNLNHDAMYWYRQDPGQGLRLIYYSQIVNDFQKGDIAEGYSVSREKKESFPLTVTSAQKNPTAFYLCATSPGADSAYEQYFGPGTRLTVT.